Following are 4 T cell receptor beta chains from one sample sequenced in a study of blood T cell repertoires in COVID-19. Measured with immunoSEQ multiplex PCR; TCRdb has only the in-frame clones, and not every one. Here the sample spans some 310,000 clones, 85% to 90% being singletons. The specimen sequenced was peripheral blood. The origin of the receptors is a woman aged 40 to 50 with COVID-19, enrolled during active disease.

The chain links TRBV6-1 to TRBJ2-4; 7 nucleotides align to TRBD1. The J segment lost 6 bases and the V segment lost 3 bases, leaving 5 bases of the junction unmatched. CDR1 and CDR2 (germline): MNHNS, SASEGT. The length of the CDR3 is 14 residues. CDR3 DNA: TGTGCCAGCAGTGAGGAAAACAGGGGAAACATTCAGTACTTC. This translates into CASSEENRGNIQYF.

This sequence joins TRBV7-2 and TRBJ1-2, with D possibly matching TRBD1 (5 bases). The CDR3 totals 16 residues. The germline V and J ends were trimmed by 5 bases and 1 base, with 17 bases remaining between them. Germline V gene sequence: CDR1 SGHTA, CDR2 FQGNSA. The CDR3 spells CASSLGGGILNYGYTF. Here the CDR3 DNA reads TGTGCCAGCAGCCTAGGCGGGGGGATCCTTAACTATGGCTACACCTTC. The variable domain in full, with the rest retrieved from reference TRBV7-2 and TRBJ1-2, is GAGVSQSPSNKVTEKGKDVELRCDPISGHTALYWYRQSLGQGLEFLIYFQGNSAPDKSGLPSDRFSAERTGGSVSTLTIQRTQQEDSAVYLCASSLGGGILNYGYTFGSGTRLTVV.

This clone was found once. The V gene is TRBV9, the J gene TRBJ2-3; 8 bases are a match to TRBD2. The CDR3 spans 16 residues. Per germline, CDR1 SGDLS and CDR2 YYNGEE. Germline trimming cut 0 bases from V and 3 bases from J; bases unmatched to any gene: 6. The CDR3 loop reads CASSVGASGRTDTQYF. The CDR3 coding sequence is TGTGCCAGCAGCGTAGGGGCCAGCGGGAGAACAGATACGCAGTATTTT.

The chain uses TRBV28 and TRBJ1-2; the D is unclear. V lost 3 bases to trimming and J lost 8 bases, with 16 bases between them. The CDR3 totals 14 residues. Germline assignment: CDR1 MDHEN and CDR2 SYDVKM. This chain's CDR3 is CASSLRIGVTGYTF. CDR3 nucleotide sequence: TGTGCCAGCAGTTTGCGCATTGGAGTAACGGGCTACACCTTC.